Below are 26 T cell receptor beta chains sequenced from a single sample in a study of regulatory T cells in long-lasting Graves disease. Through Arm-PCR of CDR3 regions and iRepertoire HTBI primers, TCR beta libraries were built. One entry per CDR3 protein results from TCRdb running MiXCR on the multiplex PCR reads. The sample yields 360,000 or so distinct CDR3 sequences, roughly 16% seen once. The time point was: newly diagnosed GD, antithyroid drugs for less than 3 months. RNA isolated from PBMCs was used to make the TCR library. The same data also went into a second study, on T cells in Graves' hyperthyroidism and ophthalmopathy.

The specimen comprised peripheral blood mononuclear cells (PBMCs), sampled at new diagnosis, from a patient treated with antithyroid drugs. Source of these receptors: a woman in her late teens or twenties with Graves disease.

This clonotype occurred many times. The V gene is TRBV2, the J gene TRBJ2-1, with TRBD2 matching over 8 bases. J was trimmed by 8 bases and V by 7 bases; bases with no gene match: 7. Germline values: CDR1 SNHLY, CDR2 FYNNEI. The CDR3 runs to 13 residues. The CDR3 sequence: CASTSGLIDEQFF. CDR3 sequence (DNA): TGTGCCAGCACTAGCGGGTTAATCGATGAGCAGTTCTTC.

This clonotype was seen many times. The chain employs TRBV28 and TRBJ1-1; 7 bases map to TRBD1. V lost 7 bases to trimming and J lost 4 bases; unmatched junction nucleotides: 9. Germline CDR1 reads MDHEN; CDR2 reads SYDVKM. The CDR3 covers 14 residues. CDR3 protein: CASTSNDRATEAFF. CDR3 nucleotides: TGTGCCAGCACCTCCAACGACAGGGCCACTGAAGCTTTCTTT.

This clonotype was observed many times. The chain carries TRBV4-2 and TRBJ2-7; TRBD2 aligns across 7 bases. This CDR3 comprises 14 residues. With 3 bases clipped from V and 3 bases from J, the junction kept 5 bases outside the gene matches. Germline V lookup: CDR1 LGHNA, CDR2 YNFKEQ. CDR3 protein: CASSQSTGGYEQYF. DNA of the CDR3: TGTGCCAGCAGCCAGAGTACGGGGGGCTACGAGCAGTACTTC.

This clonotype was found many times. The rearrangement joins TRBV20-1 to TRBJ2-7, with 9 bases fitting TRBD1. This CDR3 has 14 residues. Germline CDR1 is DFQATT and CDR2 is SNEGSKA (reference sequence). With V trimmed by 5 bases and J by 6 bases, 11 bases remained unmatched. CDR3 nucleotide sequence: TGCAGTGCTCCCCGGGACAGGGTACGCTCCGAGCAGTACTTC. Its translation: CSAPRDRVRSEQYF.

This clonotype has just a few counts. The V gene is TRBV19, the J gene TRBJ2-7, with 9 bases lining up with TRBD2. CDR1 is LNHDA, CDR2 SQIVND, per germline (reference sequence). The CDR3 extends over 14 amino acids. Trimming took 6 bases from V and 3 from J; bases not matched to a gene: 6. The CDR3 DNA follows: TGTGCCAGTAGCGGTTCTAGCGGGATCTACGAGCAGTACTTC. Translated, it gives CASSGSSGIYEQYF.

This clonotype was counted ten times or more. V gene TRBV7-6 combines with J gene TRBJ2-3; D is possibly TRBD2 (6 bases). V shed 5 bases and J shed 0 bases, with 15 bases lying between them. Germline V CDR1 and CDR2: SGHVS, FNYEAQ. The CDR3 consists of 16 residues. The CDR3: CASSVLTSSSTDTQYF. CDR3 nucleotides: TGTGCCAGCAGCGTCCTAACTAGCTCCAGCACAGATACGCAGTATTTT. Together with reference TRBV7-6 and TRBJ2-3, the CDR3 gives the full variable domain: GAGVSQSPRYKVTKRGQDVALRCDPISGHVSLYWYRQALGQGPEFLTYFNYEAQQDKSGLPNDRFSAERPEGSISTLTIQRTEQRDSAMYRCASSVLTSSSTDTQYFGPGTRLTVL.

Many counts were recorded for this clonotype. The chain joins TRBV30 to TRBJ2-1, with 13 bases that match TRBD2. Trimming at V came to 3 bases and at J to 0 bases, leaving 8 bases not matched to a gene. Germline V gene data show CDR1 as GTSNPN and CDR2 as SVGIG (reference sequence). The CDR3 is 18 residues long. In DNA, the CDR3 is TGTGCCTGGAGGAGGGGGACTAGCGGGGCAACCTCCTACAATGAGCAGTTCTTC. It encodes CAWRRGTSGATSYNEQFF. The whole variable domain, filled in from reference TRBV30 and TRBJ2-1, reads SQTIHQWPATLVQPVGSPLSLECTVEGTSNPNLYWYRQAAGRGLQLLFYSVGIGQISSEVPQNLSASRPQDRQFILSSKKLLLSDSGFYLCAWRRGTSGATSYNEQFFGPGTRLTVL.

This clonotype was recorded many times. V usage is TRBV2 and J usage is TRBJ1-5; D uncertain. Per germline, CDR1 SNHLY and CDR2 FYNNEI. Trimming removed 1 base at V and 4 bases at J, with 5 bases between. The CDR3 runs 13 residues. CDR3 coding DNA: TGTGCCAGCAGTGAAGGACGGAATCAGCCCCAGCATTTT. Translated, it gives CASSEGRNQPQHF.

The table lists this clonotype with many counts. The genes are TRBV2 and TRBJ2-1; 9 nucleotides agree with TRBD2. Looked up from germline, CDR1 is SNHLY and CDR2 is FYNNEI. The CDR3 extends over 15 amino acids. V trimming: 6 bases; J trimming: 7 bases; junction bases outside the gene matches: 10. CDR3 coding DNA: TGTGCCAGCAGGGGACGGCGGGAGGGCCGGAATGAGCAGTTCTTC. It translates to CASRGRREGRNEQFF.

The DNA of the CDR3 is TGCAGTGCTAGAGATAACAGCTATAGCAATCAGCCCCAGCATTTT. This sequence encodes CSARDNSYSNQPQHF. V gene TRBV20-1 combines with J gene TRBJ1-5, with no clear D. The CDR3 contains 15 residues. Germline V gives CDR1 DFQATT, CDR2 SNEGSKA (reference sequence). V gave up 0 bases and J gave up 0 bases, with 9 bases separating them.

V gene TRBV19 combines with J gene TRBJ1-2; 8 nucleotides agree with TRBD1. The CDR3 is 18 amino acids. Germline V gene data show CDR1 as LNHDA and CDR2 as SQIVND (reference sequence). V was clipped by 1 base and J by 2 bases; unmatched bases: 12. The CDR3 is CASSIGGPGQEYNYGYTF. CDR3 coding DNA: TGTGCCAGTAGTATAGGCGGACCGGGACAGGAGTACAACTATGGCTACACCTTC.

In this sample, this clonotype turned up a few times. This chain connects TRBV5-1 to TRBJ2-7, with TRBD2 identical over 9 bases. Germline assignment: CDR1 SGHRS and CDR2 YFSETQ. V shed 4 bases and J 2 bases; nucleotides not matched to a gene: 16. The CDR3 has 18 amino acids. The CDR3 reads CASSTRPSGTGQAYEQYF. CDR3 in DNA: TGCGCCAGCAGCACCCGACCTAGCGGGACTGGCCAAGCCTACGAGCAGTACTTC.

This clonotype was seen ten or more times. The rearrangement joins TRBV24-1 to TRBJ2-3, with 7 nucleotides matching TRBD1. With V trimmed by 3 bases and J by 1 base, 6 bases remained unmatched. Germline-derived CDR1 and CDR2 are KGHDR and SFDVKD. This CDR3 is built from 16 residues. CDR3 DNA sequence: TGTGCCACCAGTGATCCGACAGGGCTCGGCACAGATACGCAGTATTTT. Its protein is CATSDPTGLGTDTQYF.

This clonotype was counted between two and nine times. The rearrangement uses TRBV4-1 and TRBJ2-3, with unresolved D. Trimming left V 1 base short and J 2 bases short, with 7 bases between. CDR1 MGHRA and CDR2 YSYEKL come from the germline V gene. The CDR3 runs 14 residues. CDR3 coding DNA: TGCGCCAGCAGCCAAGCCGACAACACAGATACGCAGTATTTT. Its protein is CASSQADNTDTQYF.

The table lists this clonotype with many counts. V is TRBV2 and J is TRBJ1-2; D uncertain. CDR1 is SNHLY, CDR2 FYNNEI, per germline. Trimming removed 4 bases at V and 14 bases at J, with 17 bases between. This CDR3 spans 12 amino acids. This CDR3 reads CASSVVDLGKTF. CDR3 DNA sequence: TGTGCCAGCAGTGTAGTGGACCTCGGTAAAACCTTC.

This clonotype was seen at least ten times. This chain joins TRBV4-1 and TRBJ1-1; D gene uncertain. V lost 0 bases to trimming and J lost 0 bases, with 8 bases between them. CDR1 is MGHRA and CDR2 is YSYEKL in the germline V gene. The CDR3 is 15 residues long. The CDR3 DNA is TGCGCCAGCAGCCAAGAGTCGGGGTTGAACACTGAAGCTTTCTTT. It is translated as CASSQESGLNTEAFF.

This clonotype was seen many times. The rearrangement links TRBV20-1 to TRBJ1-5; 9 positions agree with TRBD1. Germline V lookup: CDR1 DFQATT, CDR2 SNEGSKA (reference sequence). V was pared by 5 bases and J by 6 bases, with 11 bases of the junction left unmatched. This CDR3 comprises 15 residues. The DNA for the CDR3 is TGCAGTGCTTGGGAACCGGGACAGGGATCTCAGCCCCAGCATTTT. Amino acid sequence: CSAWEPGQGSQPQHF.

This clonotype has a count of ten or more. The V and J genes are TRBV7-2 and TRBJ2-1; D unresolved. Trimming took 1 base from V and 6 from J, leaving 19 bases between them. CDR1 SGHTA and CDR2 FQGNSA come from the germline V gene. This CDR3 has 17 residues. CDR3 sequence: CASSLERYFDRSNEQFF. CDR3 sequence (DNA): TGTGCCAGCAGCTTAGAGCGCTATTTCGACCGAAGCAATGAGCAGTTCTTC.

The chain carries TRBV10-1 and TRBJ1-1; 11 bases agree with TRBD1. The germline V gene has CDR1 WNHNN and CDR2 SYGVQD (reference sequence). The J segment lost 4 bases and the V segment lost 3 bases, leaving 4 bases of the junction unmatched. The CDR3 has 15 residues. The DNA of the CDR3 is TGCGCCAGCAGTGAAACCGGGACAGGGGGCACTGAAGCTTTCTTT. Translation gives CASSETGTGGTEAFF.

This clonotype occurred many times. The chain links TRBV6-2 or TRBV6-3 to TRBJ1-1; D is undetermined. Germline CDR1 is MNHEY and CDR2 is SVGEGT. This CDR3 has 14 residues. Trimming removed 0 bases at V and 4 bases at J, with 9 bases between. CDR3 sequence (DNA): TGTGCCAGCAGTTACTCGCCTGGAGGCACTGAAGCTTTCTTT. This encodes CASSYSPGGTEAFF.

This clonotype was detected many times. The genes are TRBV5-4 and TRBJ2-1; D may be TRBD2 (6 bases). The V and J ends lost 4 bases and 8 bases respectively, with 19 bases between them. This CDR3 is built from 15 residues. CDR1 is SGHNT and CDR2 is YYREEE in the germline V gene (reference sequence). CDR3 nucleotide sequence: TGTGCCAGCAGCCCGGTCCCGGGAGTTCTAGATGAGCAGTTCTTC. Encoded protein: CASSPVPGVLDEQFF.

This clonotype showed up just a few times. The J gene is TRBJ1-5, the V gene TRBV10-3; no reliable D call. CDR3 length: 13 amino acids. Germline CDR1 is ENHRY and CDR2 is SYGVKD. V lost 4 bases and J lost 7, with 11 bases in between. The CDR3 protein is CAISAEARQPQHF. DNA for the CDR3: TGTGCCATCAGTGCAGAGGCACGGCAGCCCCAGCATTTT.

In this sample, this clonotype turned up many times. V and J are TRBV5-1 and TRBJ2-5; weak D call: TRBD2 (6 bases). CDR1 is SGHRS and CDR2 is YFSETQ in the germline V gene. This CDR3 contains 15 residues. The V end was cut by 3 bases, the J end by 1 base, with 13 bases between. The chain's CDR3 is CASSSTRTTQETQYF. The CDR3 coding sequence is TGCGCCAGCAGCTCAACTCGGACTACCCAAGAGACCCAGTACTTC.

The CDR3 DNA follows: TGTGCCAGCAGGATGACCGGGACAGGGTTGAACGAGCAGTACTTC. It codes for CASRMTGTGLNEQYF. The chain employs TRBV7-3 and TRBJ2-7, with 9 bases identical to TRBD1. V shed 6 bases, J shed 5 bases, and the junction held 11 bases outside the gene matches. The CDR3 spans 15 residues. Germline CDR1 is SGHTA and CDR2 is FQGTGA.

This clonotype was recorded at least ten times. J is TRBJ1-1 and V is TRBV30, with D maybe TRBD1 (5 bases). V was pared by 0 bases and J by 3 bases, with 8 bases between. CDR1 and CDR2 (germline): GTSNPN, SVGIG (reference sequence). This CDR3 is built from 13 residues. The CDR3 protein is CAWSVMGDTEAFF. The DNA of the CDR3 is TGTGCCTGGAGTGTAATGGGGGACACTGAAGCTTTCTTT. Full variable domain (rest looked up from reference TRBV30 and TRBJ1-1): SQTIHQWPATLVQPVGSPLSLECTVEGTSNPNLYWYRQAAGRGLQLLFYSVGIGQISSEVPQNLSASRPQDRQFILSSKKLLLSDSGFYLCAWSVMGDTEAFFGQGTRLTVV.

This clonotype was recorded at least ten times. The genes are TRBV5-1 and TRBJ2-1, with 7 bases identical to TRBD2. Per the germline V gene, CDR1 is SGHRS and CDR2 is YFSETQ. The junction had 8 bases not matched to a gene; V was cut back by 5 bases and J by 15 bases. The CDR3 has 11 residues. The CDR3 spells CASRSTSSWFF. The CDR3 coding sequence is TGCGCCAGCAGGTCGACTAGCAGTTGGTTCTTC.